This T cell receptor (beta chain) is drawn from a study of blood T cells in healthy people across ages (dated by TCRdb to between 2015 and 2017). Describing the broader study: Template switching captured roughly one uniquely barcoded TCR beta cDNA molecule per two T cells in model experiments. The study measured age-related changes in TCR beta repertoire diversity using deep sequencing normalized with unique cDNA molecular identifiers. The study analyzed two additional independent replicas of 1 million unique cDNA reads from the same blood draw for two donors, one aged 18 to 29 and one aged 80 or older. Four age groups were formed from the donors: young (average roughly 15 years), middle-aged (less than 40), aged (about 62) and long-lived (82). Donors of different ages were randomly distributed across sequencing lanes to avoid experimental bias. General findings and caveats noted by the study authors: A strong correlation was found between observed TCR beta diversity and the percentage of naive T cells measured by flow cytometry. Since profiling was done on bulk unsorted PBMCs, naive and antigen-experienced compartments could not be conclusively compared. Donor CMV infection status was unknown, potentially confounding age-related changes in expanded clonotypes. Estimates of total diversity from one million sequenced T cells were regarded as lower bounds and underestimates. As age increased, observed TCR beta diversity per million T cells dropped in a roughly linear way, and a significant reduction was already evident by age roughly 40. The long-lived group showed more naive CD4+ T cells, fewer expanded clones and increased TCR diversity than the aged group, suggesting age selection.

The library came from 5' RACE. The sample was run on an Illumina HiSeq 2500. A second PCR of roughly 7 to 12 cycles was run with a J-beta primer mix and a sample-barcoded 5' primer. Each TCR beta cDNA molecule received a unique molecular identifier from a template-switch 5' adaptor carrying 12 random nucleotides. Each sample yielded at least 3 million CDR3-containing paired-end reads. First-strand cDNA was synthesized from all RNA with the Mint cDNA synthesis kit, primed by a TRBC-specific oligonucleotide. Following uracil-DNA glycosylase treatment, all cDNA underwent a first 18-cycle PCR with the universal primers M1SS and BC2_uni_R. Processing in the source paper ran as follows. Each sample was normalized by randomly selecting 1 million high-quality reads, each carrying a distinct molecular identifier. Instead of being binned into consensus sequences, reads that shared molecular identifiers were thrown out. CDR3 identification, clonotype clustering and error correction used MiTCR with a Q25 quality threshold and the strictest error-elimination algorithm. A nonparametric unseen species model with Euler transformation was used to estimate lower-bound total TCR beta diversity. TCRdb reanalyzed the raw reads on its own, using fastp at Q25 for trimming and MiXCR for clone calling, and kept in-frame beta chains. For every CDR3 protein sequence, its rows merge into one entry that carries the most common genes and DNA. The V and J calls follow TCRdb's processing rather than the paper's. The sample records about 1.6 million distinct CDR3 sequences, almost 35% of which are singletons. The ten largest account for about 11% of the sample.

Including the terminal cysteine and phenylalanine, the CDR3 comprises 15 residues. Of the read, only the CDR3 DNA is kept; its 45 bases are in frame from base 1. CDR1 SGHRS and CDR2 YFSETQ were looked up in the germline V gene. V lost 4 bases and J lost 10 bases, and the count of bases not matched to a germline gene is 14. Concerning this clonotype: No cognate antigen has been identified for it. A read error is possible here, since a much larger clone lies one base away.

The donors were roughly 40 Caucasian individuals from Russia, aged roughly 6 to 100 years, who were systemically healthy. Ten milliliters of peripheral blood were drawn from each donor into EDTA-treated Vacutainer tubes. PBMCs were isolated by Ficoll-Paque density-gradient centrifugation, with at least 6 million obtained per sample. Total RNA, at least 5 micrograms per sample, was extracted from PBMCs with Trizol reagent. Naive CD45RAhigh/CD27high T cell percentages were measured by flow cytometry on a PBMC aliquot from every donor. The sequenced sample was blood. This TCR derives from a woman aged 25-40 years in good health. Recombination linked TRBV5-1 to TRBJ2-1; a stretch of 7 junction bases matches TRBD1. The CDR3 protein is CASSQDLNRGHEQFF. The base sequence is TGCGCCAGCAGCCAGGATTTAAACAGGGGCCACGAGCAGTTCTTC.